These T cell receptor beta chains were read from a single sample in a study of Graves' ophthalmopathy and Graves' hyperthyroidism. TCRdb called the multiplex PCR reads again in MiXCR, with one record for every CDR3 protein. The repertoire includes about 210,000 distinct CDR3 sequences, around 28% of them detected once, and approximately 9.1% sits in the top ten. Sequenced sample: peripheral blood. Every receptor here comes from a man aged 50 or older with Graves' ophthalmopathy. The CDR3 runs from the conserved cysteine through the conserved F or W. The D gene is left open where the match is weak. Only part of the rows carry a size: once, few, many, or a class if the clone is expanded.

-	TRBV27	TRBJ1-5	many	CASSFGGANQPQHF	TGTGCCAGCAGTTTCGGGGGGGCCAATCAGCCCCAGCATTTT
-	TRBV9	TRBJ1-5	many	CASSATGSPNQPQHF	TGTGCCAGCAGCGCGACAGGTTCCCCAAATCAGCCCCAGCATTTT
-	TRBV27	TRBJ1-1	-	CASSLYPDSGTNTEAFF	TGTGCCAGCAGTTTATACCCGGACAGTGGTACTAACACTGAAGCTTTCTTT
-	TRBV5-1	TRBJ2-2	many	CASSFTHTGELFF	TGCGCCAGCAGCTTCACTCACACCGGGGAGCTGTTTTTT
-	TRBV4-1	TRBJ2-4	many	CASSQVALAKNIQYF	TGCGCCAGCAGCCAAGTGGCCTTAGCCAAAAACATTCAGTACTTC
-	TRBV29-1	TRBJ2-7	many	CSVRGFDYEQYF	TGCAGCGTCAGGGGTTTCGACTACGAGCAGTACTTC
-	TRBV12-3/TRBV12-4	TRBJ2-5	many	CASSLGGVLRETQYF	TGTGCCAGCAGTTTGGGTGGAGTCCTAAGGGAGACCCAGTACTTC
TRBD1	TRBV28	TRBJ1-6	-	CAGGTGGSYNSPLHF	TGTGCCGGGGGGACAGGGGGCTCCTATAATTCACCCCTCCACTTT
-	TRBV6-5	TRBJ1-3	-	CASSYSNMGSGNTIYF	TGTGCCAGCAGTTACTCGAATATGGGATCTGGAAACACCATATATTTT
TRBD2	TRBV7-3	TRBJ2-2	many	CASSPTGLAGRTGELFF	TGTGCCAGCAGCCCCACCGGACTAGCGGGACGCACCGGGGAGCTGTTTTTT
TRBD1	TRBV20-1	TRBJ2-7	many	CSATGTARTYEQYF	TGCAGTGCTACGGGGACAGCGCGAACCTACGAGCAGTACTTC
-	TRBV6-1	TRBJ1-1	many	CASTPPYGSFEAFF	TGTGCCAGCACCCCCCCCTACGGGTCGTTTGAAGCTTTCTTT
-	TRBV5-1	TRBJ1-1	few	CASSLEGLPNTEAFF	TGCGCCAGCAGCTTGGAAGGGTTGCCGAACACTGAAGCTTTCTTT
TRBD2	TRBV4-2	TRBJ2-7	many	CASSHLLAVPEQYF	TGTGCCAGCAGCCATTTACTAGCGGTCCCGGAGCAGTACTTC
TRBD2	TRBV28	TRBJ2-7	many	CAGKTSGSYEQYF	TGTGCCGGAAAGACTAGCGGGTCGTACGAGCAGTACTTC
TRBD2	TRBV2	TRBJ2-5	-	CASSEAGLAEETQYF	TGTGCCAGCAGTGAAGCTGGGCTAGCGGAAGAGACCCAGTACTTC
-	TRBV6-4	TRBJ1-3	-	CATKRGDGNTIYF	TGTGCCACCAAGCGGGGAGATGGAAACACCATATATTTT
-	TRBV4-1	TRBJ2-5	many	CASRSVETQYF	TGCGCCAGCAGATCGGTTGAGACCCAGTACTTC
TRBD2	TRBV6-2/TRBV6-3	TRBJ2-3	few	CASSYSKGEREALSTDTQYF	TGTGCCAGCAGTTACTCGAAGGGCGAGCGGGAGGCCCTAAGCACAGATACGCAGTATTTT
-	TRBV19	TRBJ2-2	many	CASTRPGELFF	TGTGCCAGTACTCGTCCCGGGGAGCTGTTTTTT
TRBD1	TRBV6-5	TRBJ2-2	many	CASSYSGQGRELFF	TGTGCCAGCAGTTACTCCGGACAGGGGCGGGAGCTGTTTTTT
TRBD2	TRBV29-1	TRBJ2-5	many	CSVLGLAGEETQYF	TGCAGCGTTTTGGGACTAGCGGGAGAGGAGACCCAGTACTTC
TRBD2	TRBV6-1	TRBJ2-2	-	CASSPSGGGELFF	TGTGCCAGCAGCCCGAGCGGGGGCGGGGAGCTGTTTTTT
-	TRBV6-2/TRBV6-3	TRBJ2-2	-	CASTNRRTGELFF	TGTGCCAGCACCAACCGGCGGACCGGGGAGCTGTTTTTT
TRBD2	TRBV6-2/TRBV6-3	TRBJ2-5	many	CASIKTYSGSQETQYF	TGTGCCAGCATCAAGACTTATAGCGGGAGCCAAGAGACCCAGTACTTC